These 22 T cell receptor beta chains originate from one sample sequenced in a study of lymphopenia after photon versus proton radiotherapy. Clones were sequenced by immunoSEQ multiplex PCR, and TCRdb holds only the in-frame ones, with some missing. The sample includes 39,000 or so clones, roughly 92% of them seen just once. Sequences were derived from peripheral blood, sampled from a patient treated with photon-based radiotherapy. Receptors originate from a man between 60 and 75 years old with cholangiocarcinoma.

The CDR3 bases are TGTGCCAGCAGCGGGGAAGAGGGGTCACCCCTCCACTTT. As protein: CASSGEEGSPLHF. This chain uses TRBV2 with TRBJ1-6, with D perhaps matching TRBD1 (5 bases). Germline CDR1 reads SNHLY; CDR2 reads FYNNEI. The CDR3 contains 13 residues. Trimming cost V 6 bases and J 10 bases, with 13 bases left between them.

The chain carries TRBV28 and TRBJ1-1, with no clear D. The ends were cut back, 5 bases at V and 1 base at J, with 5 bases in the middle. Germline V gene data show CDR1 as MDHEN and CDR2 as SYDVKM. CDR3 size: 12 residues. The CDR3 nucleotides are TGTGCCAGCAGTCTTCAGAACACTGAAGCTTTCTTT. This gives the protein CASSLQNTEAFF.

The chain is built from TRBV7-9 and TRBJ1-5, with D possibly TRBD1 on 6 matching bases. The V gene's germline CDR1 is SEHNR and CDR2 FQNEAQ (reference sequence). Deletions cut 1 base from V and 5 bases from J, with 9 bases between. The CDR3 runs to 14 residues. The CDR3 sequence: CASSLDSGDQPQHF. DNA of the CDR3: TGTGCCAGCAGCTTAGATTCAGGGGATCAGCCCCAGCATTTT.

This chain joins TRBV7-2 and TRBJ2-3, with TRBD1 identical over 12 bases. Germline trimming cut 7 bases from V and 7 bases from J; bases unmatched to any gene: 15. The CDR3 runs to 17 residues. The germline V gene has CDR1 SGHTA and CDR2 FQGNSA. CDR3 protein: CASTDTPGTGGAYTQYF. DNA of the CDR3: TGTGCCAGCACAGACACGCCGGGGACAGGGGGCGCCTATACGCAGTATTTT.

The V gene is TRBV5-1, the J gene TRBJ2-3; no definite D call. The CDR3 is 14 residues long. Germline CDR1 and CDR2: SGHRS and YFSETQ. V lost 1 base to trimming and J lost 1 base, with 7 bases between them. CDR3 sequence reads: CASSLWAGTDTQYF. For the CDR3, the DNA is TGCGCCAGCAGCTTGTGGGCAGGCACAGATACGCAGTATTTT.

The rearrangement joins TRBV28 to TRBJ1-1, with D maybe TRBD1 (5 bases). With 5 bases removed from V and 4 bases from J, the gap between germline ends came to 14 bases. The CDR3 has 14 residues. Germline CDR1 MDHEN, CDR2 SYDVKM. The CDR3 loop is CASSTHAGGTEAFF. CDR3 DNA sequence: TGTGCCAGCAGTACCCACGCGGGGGGCACTGAAGCTTTCTTT.

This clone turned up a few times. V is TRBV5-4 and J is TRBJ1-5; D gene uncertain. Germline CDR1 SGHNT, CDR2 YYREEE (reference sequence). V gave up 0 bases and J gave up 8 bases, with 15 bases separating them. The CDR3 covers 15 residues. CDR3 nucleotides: TGTGCCAGCAGCTTGGTCCCGAACTCGTTAGAGCCCCAGCATTTT. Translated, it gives CASSLVPNSLEPQHF.

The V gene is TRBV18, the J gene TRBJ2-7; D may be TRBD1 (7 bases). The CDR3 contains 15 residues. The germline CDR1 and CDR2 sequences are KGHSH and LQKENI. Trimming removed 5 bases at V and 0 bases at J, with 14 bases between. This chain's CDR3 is CASSGGTVYSYEQYF. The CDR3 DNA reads TGTGCCAGCTCAGGCGGGACAGTCTACTCCTACGAGCAGTACTTC. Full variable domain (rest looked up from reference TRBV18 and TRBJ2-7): NAGVMQNPRHLVRRRGQEARLRCSPMKGHSHVYWYRQLPEEGLKFMVYLQKENIIDESGMPKERFSAEFPKEGPSILRIQQVVRGDSAAYFCASSGGTVYSYEQYFGPGTRLTVT.

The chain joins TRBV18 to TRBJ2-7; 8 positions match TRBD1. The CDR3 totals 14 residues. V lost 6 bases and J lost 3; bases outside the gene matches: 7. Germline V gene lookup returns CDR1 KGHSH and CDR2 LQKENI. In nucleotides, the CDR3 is TGTGCCAGCTCCTCCACAGGGGGGTTCTACGAGCAGTACTTC. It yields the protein CASSSTGGFYEQYF.

As DNA, the CDR3 is TGTGCCAGCAGCTCAGGGGTGCTAGCGGGGGCCCGATACAATGAGCAGTTCTTC. This codes for CASSSGVLAGARYNEQFF. V is TRBV7-2 and J is TRBJ2-1, with TRBD2 identical over 10 bases. The CDR3 sequence is 18 residues long. With 4 bases clipped from V and 4 bases from J, the junction kept 13 bases outside the gene matches. Germline V gene sequence: CDR1 SGHTA, CDR2 FQGNSA. Together with reference TRBV7-2 and TRBJ2-1, the CDR3 gives the full variable domain: GAGVSQSPSNKVTEKGKDVELRCDPISGHTALYWYRQSLGQGLEFLIYFQGNSAPDKSGLPSDRFSAERTGGSVSTLTIQRTQQEDSAVYLCASSSGVLAGARYNEQFFGPGTRLTVL.

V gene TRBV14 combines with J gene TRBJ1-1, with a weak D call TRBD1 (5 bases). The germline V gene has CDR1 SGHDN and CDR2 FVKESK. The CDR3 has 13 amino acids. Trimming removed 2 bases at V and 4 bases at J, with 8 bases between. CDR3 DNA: TGTGCCAGCAGCCAACAGGGAATCACTGAAGCTTTCTTT. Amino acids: CASSQQGITEAFF.

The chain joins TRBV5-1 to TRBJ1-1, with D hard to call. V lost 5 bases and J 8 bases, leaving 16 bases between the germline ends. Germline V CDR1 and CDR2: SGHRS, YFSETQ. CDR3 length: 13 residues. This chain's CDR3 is CASSKEIDLEAFF. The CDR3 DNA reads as TGCGCCAGCAGTAAGGAGATCGATTTAGAAGCTTTCTTT.

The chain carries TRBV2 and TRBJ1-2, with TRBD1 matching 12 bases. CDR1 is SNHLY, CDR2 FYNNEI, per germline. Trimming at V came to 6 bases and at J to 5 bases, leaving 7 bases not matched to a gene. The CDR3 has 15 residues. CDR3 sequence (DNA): TGTGCCAGCAGGTGGGGACAGGGGGCTTCATATGGCTACACCTTC. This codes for CASRWGQGASYGYTF.

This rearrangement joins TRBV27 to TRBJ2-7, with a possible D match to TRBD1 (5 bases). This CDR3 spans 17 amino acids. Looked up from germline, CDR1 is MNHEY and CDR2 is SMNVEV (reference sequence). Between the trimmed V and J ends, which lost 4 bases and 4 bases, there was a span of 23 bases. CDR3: CASSSQGTKRGDYEQYF. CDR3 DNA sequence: TGTGCCAGCAGTTCCCAGGGAACCAAACGAGGAGATTACGAGCAGTACTTC.

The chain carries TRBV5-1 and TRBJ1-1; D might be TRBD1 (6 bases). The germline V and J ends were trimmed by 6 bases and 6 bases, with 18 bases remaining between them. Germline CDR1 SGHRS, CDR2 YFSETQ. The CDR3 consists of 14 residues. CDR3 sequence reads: CASISGGGDPEAFF. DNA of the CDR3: TGCGCCAGCATATCGGGAGGGGGAGATCCTGAAGCTTTCTTT.

CDR3 sequence: CASSEPGRKTYEQYF. CDR3 nucleotides: TGTGCCAGCAGTGAACCGGGACGGAAGACCTACGAGCAGTACTTC. This chain joins TRBV6-1 and TRBJ2-7, with D possibly being TRBD1 or TRBD2 (5 bases each). The germline gives CDR1 MNHNS, CDR2 SASEGT. The length of the CDR3 is 15 residues. Trimming left V 2 bases short and J 2 bases short, with 13 bases between.

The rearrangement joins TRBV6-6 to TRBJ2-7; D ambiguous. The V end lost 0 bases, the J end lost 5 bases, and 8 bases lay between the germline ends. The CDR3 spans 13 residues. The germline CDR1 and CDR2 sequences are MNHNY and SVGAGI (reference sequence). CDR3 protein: CASSYSMGNEQYF. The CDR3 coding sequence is TGTGCCAGCAGTTACTCGATGGGGAACGAGCAGTACTTC.

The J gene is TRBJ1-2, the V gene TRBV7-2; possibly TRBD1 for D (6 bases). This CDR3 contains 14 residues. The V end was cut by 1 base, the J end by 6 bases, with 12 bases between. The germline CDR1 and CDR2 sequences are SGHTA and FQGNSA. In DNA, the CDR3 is TGTGCCAGCAGCTTAGGTATACAGGGCCATGGCTACACCTTC. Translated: CASSLGIQGHGYTF.

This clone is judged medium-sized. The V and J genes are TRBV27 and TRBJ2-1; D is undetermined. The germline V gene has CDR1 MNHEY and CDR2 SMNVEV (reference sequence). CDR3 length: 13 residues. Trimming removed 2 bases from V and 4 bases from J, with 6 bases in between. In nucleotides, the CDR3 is TGTGCCAGCAGTTTAGGTAGATACAATGAGCAGTTCTTC. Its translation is CASSLGRYNEQFF.

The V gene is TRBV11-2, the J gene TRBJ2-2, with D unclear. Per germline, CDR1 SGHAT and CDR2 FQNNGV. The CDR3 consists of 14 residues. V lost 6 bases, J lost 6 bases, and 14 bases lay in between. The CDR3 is CASRNSFGAGELFF. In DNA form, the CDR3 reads TGTGCCAGCAGGAATTCTTTTGGGGCCGGGGAGCTGTTTTTT.

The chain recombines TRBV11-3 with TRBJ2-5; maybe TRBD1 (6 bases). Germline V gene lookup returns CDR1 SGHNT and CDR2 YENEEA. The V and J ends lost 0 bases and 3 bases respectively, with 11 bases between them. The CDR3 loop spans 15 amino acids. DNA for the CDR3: TGTGCCAGCAGCTTAGATGGGACACGCGAAGAGACCCAGTACTTC. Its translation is CASSLDGTREETQYF. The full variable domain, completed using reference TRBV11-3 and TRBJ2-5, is EAGVVQSPRYKIIEKKQPVAFWCNPISGHNTLYWYLQNLGQGPELLIRYENEEAVDDSQLPKDRFSAERLKGVDSTLKIQPAELGDSAVYLCASSLDGTREETQYFGPGTRLLVL.

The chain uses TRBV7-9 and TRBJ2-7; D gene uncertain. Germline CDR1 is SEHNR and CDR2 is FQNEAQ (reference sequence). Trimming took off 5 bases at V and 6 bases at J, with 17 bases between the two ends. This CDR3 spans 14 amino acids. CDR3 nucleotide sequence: TGTGCCAGCAGCCCTGACACCTACGAACCCGAGCAGTACTTC. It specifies CASSPDTYEPEQYF.